This T cell receptor beta chain was obtained from a study of cytomegalovirus exposure and HLA in healthy donors. Study results and limitations: The study reported that TCR beta sequences accurately predicted HLA-A and HLA-B alleles in most subjects.

With respect to this clone: Its antigen is unidentified.

Primers for the PCR totalled 60 Vbeta and 13 Jbeta. In the original analysis: Later, tens of millions of unique TCR beta chains were counted in an analysis, and roughly 11 million of them were shared. This table comes from immunoSEQ multiplex PCR, and its TCRdb copy is limited to in-frame clones, with some not included. V and J calls and clone size are as listed in that table; D and trimming were resolved from the DNA. The repertoire has approximately 61,000 clones, 70% to 80% of them found once; the top ten carry roughly 50%. This CDR3 spans 13 amino acids. The germline V gene has CDR1 MNHEY and CDR2 SMNVEV (reference sequence). V lost 6 bases to trimming and J lost 0 bases; unmatched junction nucleotides: 1.

Sequences were obtained from PBMCs. This TCR derives from a man aged 45-60 years in good health and CMV-seropositive. The chain employs TRBV27 and TRBJ1-1; 7 bases align to TRBD1. The CDR3 protein is CASRTGLNTEAFF. CDR3 in DNA: TGTGCCAGCAGGACAGGGTTGAACACTGAAGCTTTCTTT.